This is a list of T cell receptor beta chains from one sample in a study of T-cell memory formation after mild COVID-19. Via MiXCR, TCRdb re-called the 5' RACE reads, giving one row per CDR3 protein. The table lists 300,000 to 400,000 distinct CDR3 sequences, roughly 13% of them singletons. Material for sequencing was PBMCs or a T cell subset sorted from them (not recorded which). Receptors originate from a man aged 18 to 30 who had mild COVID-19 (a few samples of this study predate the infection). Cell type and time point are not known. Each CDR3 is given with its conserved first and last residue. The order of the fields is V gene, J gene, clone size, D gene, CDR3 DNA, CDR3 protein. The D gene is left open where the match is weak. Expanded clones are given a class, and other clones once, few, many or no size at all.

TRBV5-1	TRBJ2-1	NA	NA	TGCGCCAGCAGCTTGGAAGGACCCCAGTTCTTC	CASSLEGPQFF
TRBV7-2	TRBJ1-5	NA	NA	TGTGCCAGCAGCTTATTAGTCGGGGTTGGTCAGCCCCAGCATTTT	CASSLLVGVGQPQHF
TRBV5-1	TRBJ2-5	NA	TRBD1	TGCGCCAGCAGCACCGACAGGGTGGAGACCCAGTACTTC	CASSTDRVETQYF
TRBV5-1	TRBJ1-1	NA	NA	TGCGCCAGCAGCTTTAACGGCGACACTGAAGCTTTCTTT	CASSFNGDTEAFF
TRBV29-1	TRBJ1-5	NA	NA	TGCAGCGTTGGGGCAGGGACCAATCAGCCCCAGCATTTT	CSVGAGTNQPQHF
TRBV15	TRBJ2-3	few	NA	TGTGCCACCAGCAGAGATCTAGCAGATACGCAGTATTTT	CATSRDLADTQYF
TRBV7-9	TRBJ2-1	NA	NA	TGTGCCAGCCCTCGGGGCTACAATGAGCAGTTCTTC	CASPRGYNEQFF
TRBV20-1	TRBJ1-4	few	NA	TGCAGTGCTAGAGCGGGGGGCAGGGACGAAAAACTGTTTTTT	CSARAGGRDEKLFF
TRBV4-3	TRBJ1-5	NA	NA	TGCGCCAGCAGCCAAGATCGTCAGGGACGTCAGCCCCAGCATTTT	CASSQDRQGRQPQHF
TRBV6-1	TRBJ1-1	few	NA	TGTGCCAGCAGGTCTCACCGTGAAGCTTTCTTT	CASRSHREAFF
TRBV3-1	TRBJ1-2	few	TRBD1	TGTGCCAGCAGCCGACAGGGGGCGGAAAGCTATGGCTACACCTTC	CASSRQGAESYGYTF
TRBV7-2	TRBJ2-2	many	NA	TGTGCCAGCAGCTTAGCTGGGGGCGGGACCGGGGAGCTGTTTTTT	CASSLAGGGTGELFF
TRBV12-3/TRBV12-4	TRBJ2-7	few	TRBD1	TGTGCCAGCAGTACCCAGGGACAGGGGTACGAGCAGTACTTC	CASSTQGQGYEQYF
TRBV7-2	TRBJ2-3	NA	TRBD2	TGTGCCAGCAGCCCCATCGCCCTAGCGGGGGTCGCAGATACGCAGTATTTT	CASSPIALAGVADTQYF
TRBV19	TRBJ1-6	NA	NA	TGTGCCAGTAGTATAGTTGGCAGTTATTCACCCCTCCACTTT	CASSIVGSYSPLHF
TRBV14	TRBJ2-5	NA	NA	TGTGCCAGCAGCCAAGATTGGGCAAACCAAGAGACCCAGTACTTC	CASSQDWANQETQYF
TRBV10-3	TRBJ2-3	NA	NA	TGTGCCATCAGTGACCCTCTCAGACAGGGGAGGGCAGATACGCAGTATTTT	CAISDPLRQGRADTQYF